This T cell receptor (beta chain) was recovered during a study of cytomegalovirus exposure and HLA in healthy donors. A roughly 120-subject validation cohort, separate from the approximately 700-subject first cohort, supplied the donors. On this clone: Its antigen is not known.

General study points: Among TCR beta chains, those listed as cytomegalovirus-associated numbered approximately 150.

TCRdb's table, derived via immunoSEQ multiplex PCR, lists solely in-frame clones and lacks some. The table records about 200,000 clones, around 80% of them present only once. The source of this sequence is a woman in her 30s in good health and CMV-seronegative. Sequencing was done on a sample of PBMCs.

The CDR3 reads CAWRIVSGGAYEQYF. The DNA of the CDR3 is TGTGCCTGGAGAATCGTCAGCGGGGGGGCTTACGAGCAGTACTTC. The V and J genes are TRBV30 and TRBJ2-7; 10 nucleotides match TRBD2. This CDR3 contains 15 residues. From germline, CDR1 is GTSNPN and CDR2 SVGIG (reference sequence). The V and J ends lost 3 bases and 4 bases, in that order; junction bases with no gene match: 9.